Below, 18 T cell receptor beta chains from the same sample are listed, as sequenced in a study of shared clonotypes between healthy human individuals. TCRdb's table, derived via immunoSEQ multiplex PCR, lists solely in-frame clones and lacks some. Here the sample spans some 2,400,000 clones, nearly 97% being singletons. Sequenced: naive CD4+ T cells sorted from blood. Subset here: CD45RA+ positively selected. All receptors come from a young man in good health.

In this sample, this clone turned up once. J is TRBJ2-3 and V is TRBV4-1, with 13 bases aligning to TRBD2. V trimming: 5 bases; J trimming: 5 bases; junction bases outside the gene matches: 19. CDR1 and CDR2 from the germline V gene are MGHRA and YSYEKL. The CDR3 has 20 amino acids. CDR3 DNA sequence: TGCGCCAGCAGCTACAGGACTAGCGGGAGCGGGGGCGAGTTGGGAGATACGCAGTATTTT. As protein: CASSYRTSGSGGELGDTQYF.

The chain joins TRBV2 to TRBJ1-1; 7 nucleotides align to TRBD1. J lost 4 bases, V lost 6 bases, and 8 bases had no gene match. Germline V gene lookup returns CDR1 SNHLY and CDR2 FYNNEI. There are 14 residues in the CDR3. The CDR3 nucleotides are TGTGCCAGCAGCTACCGGGACAGCGGCACTGAAGCTTTCTTT. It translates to CASSYRDSGTEAFF.

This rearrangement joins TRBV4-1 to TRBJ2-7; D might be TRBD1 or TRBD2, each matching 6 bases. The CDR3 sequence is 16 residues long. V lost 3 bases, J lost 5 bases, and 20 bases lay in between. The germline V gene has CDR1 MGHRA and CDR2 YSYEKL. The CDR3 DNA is TGCGCCAGCAGCCAGATCCCAGGGGAGGTTTTAGACGAGCAGTACTTC. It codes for CASSQIPGEVLDEQYF.

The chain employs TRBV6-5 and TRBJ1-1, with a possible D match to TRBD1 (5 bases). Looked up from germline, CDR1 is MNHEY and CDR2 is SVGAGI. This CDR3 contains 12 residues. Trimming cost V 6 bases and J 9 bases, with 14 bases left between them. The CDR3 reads CASRPTGGQAFF. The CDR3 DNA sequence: TGTGCCAGCAGACCCACCGGGGGACAAGCTTTCTTT.

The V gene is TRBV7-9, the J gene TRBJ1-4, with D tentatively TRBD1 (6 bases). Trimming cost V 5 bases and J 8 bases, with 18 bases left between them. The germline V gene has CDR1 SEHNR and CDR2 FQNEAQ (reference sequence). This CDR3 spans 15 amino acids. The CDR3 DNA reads TGTGCCAGCAGCCGGGGAGACAGGAACGTAGAAAAACTGTTTTTT. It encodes CASSRGDRNVEKLFF.

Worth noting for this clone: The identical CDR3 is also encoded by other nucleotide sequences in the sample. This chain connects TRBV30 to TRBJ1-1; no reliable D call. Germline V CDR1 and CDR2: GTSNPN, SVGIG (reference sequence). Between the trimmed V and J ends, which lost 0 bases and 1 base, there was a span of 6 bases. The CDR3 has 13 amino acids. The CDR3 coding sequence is TGTGCCTGGAGTGTTCAGACGAACACTGAAGCTTTCTTT. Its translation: CAWSVQTNTEAFF.

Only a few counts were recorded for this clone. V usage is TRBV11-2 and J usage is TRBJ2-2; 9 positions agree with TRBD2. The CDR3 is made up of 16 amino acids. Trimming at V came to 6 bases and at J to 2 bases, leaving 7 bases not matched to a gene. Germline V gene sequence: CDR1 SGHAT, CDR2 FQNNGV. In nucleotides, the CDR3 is TGTGCCAGCAGGGGGCTAGCGGGACCAAACACCGGGGAGCTGTTTTTT. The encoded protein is CASRGLAGPNTGELFF.

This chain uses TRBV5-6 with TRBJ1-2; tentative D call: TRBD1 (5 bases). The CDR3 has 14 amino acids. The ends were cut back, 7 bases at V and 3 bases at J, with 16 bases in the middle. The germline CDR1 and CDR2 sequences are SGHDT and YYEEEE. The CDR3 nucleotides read TGTGCCAGCGTTCGGGGGACGAAGTACTATGGCTACACCTTC. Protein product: CASVRGTKYYGYTF.

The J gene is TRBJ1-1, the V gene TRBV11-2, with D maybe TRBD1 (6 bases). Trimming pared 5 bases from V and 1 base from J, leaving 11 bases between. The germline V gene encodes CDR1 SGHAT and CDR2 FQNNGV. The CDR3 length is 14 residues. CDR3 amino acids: CASSTQGQNTEAFF. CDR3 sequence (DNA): TGTGCCAGCAGCACACAGGGCCAGAACACTGAAGCTTTCTTT.

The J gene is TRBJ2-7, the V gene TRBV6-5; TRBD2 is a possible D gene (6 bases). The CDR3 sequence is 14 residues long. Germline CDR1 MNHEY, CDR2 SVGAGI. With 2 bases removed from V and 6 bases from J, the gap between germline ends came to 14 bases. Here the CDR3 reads CASSYMGGRVEQYF. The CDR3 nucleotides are TGTGCCAGCAGTTACATGGGGGGTCGAGTCGAGCAGTACTTC.

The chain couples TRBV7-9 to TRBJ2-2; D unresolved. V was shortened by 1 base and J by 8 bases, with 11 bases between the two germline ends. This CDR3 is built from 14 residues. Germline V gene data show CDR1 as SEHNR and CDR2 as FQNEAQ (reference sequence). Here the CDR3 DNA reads TGTGCCAGCAGCTTAGAGGGCTTGGCAGGGGAGCTGTTTTTT. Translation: CASSLEGLAGELFF.

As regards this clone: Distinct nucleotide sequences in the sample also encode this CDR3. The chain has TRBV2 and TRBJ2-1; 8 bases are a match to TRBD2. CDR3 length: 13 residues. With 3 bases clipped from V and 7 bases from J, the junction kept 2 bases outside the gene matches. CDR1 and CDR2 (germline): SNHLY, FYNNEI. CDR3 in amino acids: CASSEASGNEQFF. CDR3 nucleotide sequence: TGTGCCAGCAGTGAGGCTAGCGGGAATGAGCAGTTCTTC. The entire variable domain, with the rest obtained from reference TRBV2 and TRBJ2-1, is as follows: EPEVTQTPSHQVTQMGQEVILRCVPISNHLYFYWYRQILGQKVEFLVSFYNNEISEKSEIFDDQFSVERPDGSNFTLKIRSTKLEDSAMYFCASSEASGNEQFFGPGTRLTVL.

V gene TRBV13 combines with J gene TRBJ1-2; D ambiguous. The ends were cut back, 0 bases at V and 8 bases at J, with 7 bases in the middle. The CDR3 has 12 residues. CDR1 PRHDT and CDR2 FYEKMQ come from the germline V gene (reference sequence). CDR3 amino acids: CASSLGPSGYTF. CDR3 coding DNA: TGTGCCAGCAGCTTAGGGCCATCGGGCTACACCTTC.

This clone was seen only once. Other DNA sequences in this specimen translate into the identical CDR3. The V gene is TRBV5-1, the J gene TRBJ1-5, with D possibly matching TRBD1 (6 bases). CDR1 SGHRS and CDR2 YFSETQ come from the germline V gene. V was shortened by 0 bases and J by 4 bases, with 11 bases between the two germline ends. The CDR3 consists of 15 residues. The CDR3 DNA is TGCGCCAGCAGCTTGGACGGGGGCGGGAATCAGCCCCAGCATTTT. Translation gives CASSLDGGGNQPQHF.

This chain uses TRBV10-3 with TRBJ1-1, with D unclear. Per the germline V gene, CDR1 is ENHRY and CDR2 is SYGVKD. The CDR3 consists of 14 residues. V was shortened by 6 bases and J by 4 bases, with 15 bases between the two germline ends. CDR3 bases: TGTGCCATCAGCCGAACCGGGGAGGGCACTGAAGCTTTCTTT. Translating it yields CAISRTGEGTEAFF.

The chain's CDR3 is CSVETYRSYGYTF. The CDR3 DNA follows: TGCAGCGTTGAGACCTACAGGTCCTATGGCTACACCTTC. The gene calls are TRBV29-1 and TRBJ1-2; a weak D match, TRBD1 (5 bases). The germline V and J ends were trimmed by 3 bases and 4 bases, with 12 bases remaining between them. In germline, CDR1 is SQVTM, CDR2 ANQGSEA. This CDR3 comprises 13 residues.

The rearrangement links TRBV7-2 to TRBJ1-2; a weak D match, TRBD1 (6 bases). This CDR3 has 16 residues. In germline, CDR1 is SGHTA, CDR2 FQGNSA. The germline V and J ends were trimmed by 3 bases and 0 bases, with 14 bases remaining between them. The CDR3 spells CASSFGGRAANYGYTF. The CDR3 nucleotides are TGTGCCAGCAGCTTCGGGGGCAGGGCAGCTAACTATGGCTACACCTTC.

CDR3 sequence (DNA): TGCGCCAGCAGCCCATGGACAGGTGACGCCTACGAGCAGTACTTC. The encoded protein is CASSPWTGDAYEQYF. The chain carries TRBV5-1 and TRBJ2-7; 7 bases line up with TRBD1. Germline V gives CDR1 SGHRS, CDR2 YFSETQ. J lost 2 bases, V lost 4 bases, and 9 bases had no gene match. The CDR3 length is 15 residues.